Shown below are 17 T cell receptor beta chains from a single sample sequenced in a study of T cell repertoires in cytomegalovirus infection (dated by TCRdb to the late 2010s). The instrument given in TCRdb is Illumina HiSeq 1500. TCRdb passed the public sequencing reads through fastp at Q25 and MiXCR, retaining productive beta sequences. Duplicate CDR3 protein sequences are folded into a single record with the most common DNA and genes. The sample table shows about 490,000 distinct CDR3 sequences, and roughly 29% are seen once. Less than 15% of the sample goes to the ten largest clones. Sequenced sample: PBMCs. These receptors came from a human donor in good health (CMV status not recorded). Some clones in this sample may be carry-over from other donors' samples.

V usage is TRBV27 and J usage is TRBJ2-2; D ambiguous. There are 13 residues in the CDR3. Per germline, CDR1 MNHEY and CDR2 SMNVEV (reference sequence). V shed 4 bases and J shed 1 base, with 4 bases lying between them. CDR3 in amino acids: CASSWENTGELFF. The CDR3, as DNA: TGTGCCAGCAGTTGGGAGAACACCGGGGAGCTGTTTTTT.

V usage is TRBV10-3 and J usage is TRBJ1-5; no reliable D call. V gave up 0 bases and J gave up 5 bases, with 17 bases separating them. The germline V gene encodes CDR1 ENHRY and CDR2 SYGVKD. This CDR3 has 17 amino acids. CDR3 DNA: TGTGCCATCAGTGAGTCGCGAGGGTTTGGGGTTGATCAGCCCCAGCATTTT. This gives the protein CAISESRGFGVDQPQHF.

This clonotype was observed a handful of times. CDR3 nucleotide sequence: TGTGCCAGCAGCCCCGGGGTAAACAAAAACATTCAGTACTTC. This codes for CASSPGVNKNIQYF. The chain uses TRBV7-9 and TRBJ2-4, with D possibly matching TRBD2 (5 bases). The germline V gene has CDR1 SEHNR and CDR2 FQNEAQ (reference sequence). Trimming cost V 5 bases and J 3 bases, with 11 bases left between them. The CDR3 has 14 amino acids. Supplemented by reference TRBV7-9 and TRBJ2-4, the full variable domain reads DTGVSQNPRHKITKRGQNVTFRCDPISEHNRLYWYRQTLGQGPEFLTYFQNEAQLEKSRLLSDRFSAERPKGSFSTLEIQRTEQGDSAMYLCASSPGVNKNIQYFGAGTRLSVL.

This clonotype came up a few times. This rearrangement joins TRBV11-3 to TRBJ1-6; no firm D call. The germline V gene encodes CDR1 SGHNT and CDR2 YENEEA. This CDR3 region has 15 residues. V was cut by 2 bases and J by 7 bases, with 12 bases left in between. CDR3: CASSLSSGLNSPLHF. The CDR3 nucleotides read TGTGCCAGCAGCTTAAGCTCCGGCTTAAATTCACCCCTCCACTTT.

V is TRBV19 and J is TRBJ2-7, with TRBD1 identical over 10 bases. V lost 9 bases, J lost 5 bases, and 10 bases stayed unmatched. CDR1 and CDR2 from the germline V gene are LNHDA and SQIVND (reference sequence). The CDR3 consists of 14 residues. The CDR3 protein is CASEPGQGIHEQYF. The CDR3 DNA reads TGTGCCAGCGAACCGGGACAGGGGATCCACGAGCAGTACTTC.

V and J are TRBV7-6 and TRBJ2-5; 16 nucleotides align to TRBD2. V lost 5 bases to trimming and J lost 5 bases; unmatched junction nucleotides: 8. Germline values: CDR1 SGHVS, CDR2 FNYEAQ. The length of the CDR3 is 17 residues. This CDR3 is CASSPGLAGGPRETQYF. The DNA for the CDR3 is TGTGCCAGCAGCCCGGGACTAGCGGGAGGGCCCCGGGAGACCCAGTACTTC.

As for this clonotype: Compared with germline, one end of the junction differs, possibly owing to a read error. The V call is TRBV27, the J call TRBJ2-3; 11 bases are shared with TRBD2. From germline, CDR1 is MNHEY and CDR2 SMNVEV (reference sequence). The CDR3 covers 16 residues. The CDR3 loop reads CASSIRLAGRTDTKYF. CDR3 DNA sequence: TGTGCCAGCAGTATAAGACTAGCGGGAAGGACAGATACGAAGTATTTT.

This clonotype was counted only a few times. This chain links TRBV14 with TRBJ1-2; TRBD1 is a possible D gene (5 bases). V was clipped by 6 bases and J by 2 bases, with 19 bases between them. The CDR3 extends over 16 amino acids. The germline V gene encodes CDR1 SGHDN and CDR2 FVKESK. The chain's CDR3 is CASSPAGTLINYGYTF. CDR3 bases: TGTGCCAGCAGTCCAGCCGGGACGTTGATCAACTATGGCTACACCTTC.

This clonotype has only a few counts. This rearrangement joins TRBV7-8 to TRBJ2-3; perhaps D is TRBD1 or TRBD2 (5 bases each). Trimming stripped 6 bases from V and 5 bases from J, with 12 bases between. Per germline, CDR1 SGHVS and CDR2 FQNEAQ. The CDR3 is 13 amino acids. The chain's CDR3 is CASSSGRGDTQYF. CDR3 DNA: TGTGCCAGCAGTTCGGGAAGGGGAGATACGCAGTATTTT. Variable domain in full (rest from reference TRBV7-8 and TRBJ2-3): GAGVSQSPRYKVAKRGQDVALRCDPISGHVSLFWYQQALGQGPEFLTYFQNEAQLDKSGLPSDRFFAERPEGSVSTLKIQRTQQEDSAVYLCASSSGRGDTQYFGPGTRLTVL.

The genes are TRBV11-2 and TRBJ1-2; a possible D gene is TRBD1 (5 bases). Germline CDR1 reads SGHAT; CDR2 reads FQNNGV. CDR3 length equals 16 residues. Trimming cost V 0 bases and J 6 bases, with 17 bases left between them. As DNA, the CDR3 is TGTGCCAGCAGCTTAGATGGGGGACGTCTCGTGCATGGCTACACCTTC. It is translated as CASSLDGGRLVHGYTF.

This clonotype was detected ten times or more. The gene calls are TRBV7-8 and TRBJ2-6, with 9 bases identical to TRBD2. Germline trimming cut 8 bases from V and 0 bases from J; bases unmatched to any gene: 20. Germline CDR1 is SGHVS and CDR2 is FQNEAQ. The CDR3 runs 21 residues. Here the CDR3 DNA reads TGTGCCAGCGGATCGAATAGCGGGAGAGGGGGTCGGTACTCTGGGGCCAACGTCCTGACTTTC. Encoded protein: CASGSNSGRGGRYSGANVLTF. The whole variable domain, remainder taken from reference TRBV7-8 and TRBJ2-6, is GAGVSQSPRYKVAKRGQDVALRCDPISGHVSLFWYQQALGQGPEFLTYFQNEAQLDKSGLPSDRFFAERPEGSVSTLKIQRTQQEDSAVYLCASGSNSGRGGRYSGANVLTFGAGSRLTVL.

J is TRBJ2-3 and V is TRBV12-5; D not resolved. V dropped 2 bases and J dropped 3 bases, with 6 bases sitting between them. CDR3 length: 13 amino acids. Germline values: CDR1 LGHNT, CDR2 FRNRAP. The CDR3 nucleotides read TGTGCTAGTGGTTTGTATCAGACAGATACGCAGTATTTT. Protein sequence: CASGLYQTDTQYF.

This clonotype was seen a handful of times. The chain couples TRBV4-3 to TRBJ2-4; 9 nucleotides line up with TRBD2. V lost 1 base to trimming and J lost 8 bases; unmatched junction nucleotides: 3. CDR3 length: 14 amino acids. Per the germline V gene, CDR1 is LGHNA and CDR2 is YSLEER. CDR3 nucleotide sequence: TGCGCCAGCAGCCAAGTAGCGGGGGTGGACATTCAGTACTTC. It codes for CASSQVAGVDIQYF.

This clonotype was seen many times. The CDR3 region has the DNA TGTGCCAGCAGCCCGCGGACTAGCGAGCAGTACTTC. Translated: CASSPRTSEQYF. The chain joins TRBV7-9 to TRBJ2-7, with TRBD2 identical over 7 bases. CDR3 length: 12 amino acids. V lost 5 bases and J lost 6; bases outside the gene matches: 4. Looked up from germline, CDR1 is SEHNR and CDR2 is FQNEAQ (reference sequence).

This clonotype has just a few counts. The V and J genes are TRBV4-1 and TRBJ2-3; 8 nucleotides line up with TRBD2. This CDR3 has 16 amino acids. Germline V CDR1 and CDR2: MGHRA, YSYEKL. J was trimmed by 4 bases and V by 1 base; bases with no gene match: 7. As DNA, the CDR3 is TGCGCCAGCAGCCAAGTGCGAGCGGGAGTTGCAGATACGCAGTATTTT. Translated, it gives CASSQVRAGVADTQYF.

There are a few counts of this clonotype. V gene TRBV14 combines with J gene TRBJ2-2, with TRBD1 as a possible D gene (6 bases). Germline V lookup: CDR1 SGHDN, CDR2 FVKESK. The V end lost 4 bases, the J end lost 2 bases, and 14 bases lay between the germline ends. This CDR3 has 16 residues. The CDR3 sequence is CASSRLGTTNTGELFF. The CDR3 DNA is TGTGCCAGCAGCCGCCTGGGGACAACAAACACCGGGGAGCTGTTTTTT.

This rearrangement joins TRBV7-6 to TRBJ2-5; perhaps D is TRBD1 or TRBD2 (5 bases each). The V gene lost 5 bases and the J gene lost 10 bases, with 14 bases spanning the gap. CDR1 and CDR2 (germline): SGHVS, FNYEAQ. The CDR3 covers 12 residues. CDR3 in DNA: TGTGCCAGCAGCCCCTCAGGGACCCTCCAGTACTTC. Translated, it gives CASSPSGTLQYF.